The entry below gives a single T cell receptor beta chain sequence along with its context. The target antigen is unknown. Repertoires were generated with immunoSEQ multiplex PCR, while TCRdb's copy carries only in-frame clones and drops some. The sample has more than 12,000 clones, about 77% seen once. These data come from a study of OX40 agonist ivuxolimab in advanced cancers. The wider study: Dose-escalation cases comprised hepatocellular carcinoma, melanoma, renal cell or head and neck cancer. There were three patients with partial responses, one having hepatocellular carcinoma and two cutaneous melanoma.

Study-level results: Relatively little clonal expansion, among the lowest observed, appeared in partial responders at 0.1-3.0 mg/kg. Clones of CD4+ and CD8+ blood T cells grew by week 6 at doses of 0.1 to 3.0 mg/kg.

This specimen was CD4+ or CD8+ T cells sorted from blood, taken in a trial of the OX40 agonist ivuxolimab. This TCR was recovered from an adult with an advanced solid tumor such as melanoma, head and neck, liver or kidney cancer.

CDR3 sequence: CASGPIGTEAFF. In nucleotides, the CDR3 is TGTGCCAGCGGGCCCATCGGCACTGAAGCTTTCTTT. This chain connects TRBV2 to TRBJ1-1; D remains unclear. From germline, CDR1 is SNHLY and CDR2 FYNNEI. The CDR3 consists of 12 residues. Trimming pared 8 bases from V and 4 bases from J, leaving 11 bases between.